These 23 T cell receptor beta chains originate from one sample sequenced in a study of cytomegalovirus exposure and HLA in healthy donors. Primers: 60 Vbeta forward and 13 Jbeta reverse. Measured with immunoSEQ multiplex PCR; TCRdb has only the in-frame clones, and not every one. There are 130,000 to 150,000 clones in the sample; roughly four fifths occur only once, and around an eighth lies in the top ten. Sample: PBMCs. These receptor sequences come from a human donor in good health.

The gene calls are TRBV11-3 and TRBJ2-7; perhaps TRBD2 as D (6 bases). The CDR3 is made up of 15 amino acids. The V gene lost 5 bases and the J gene lost 2 bases, with 16 bases spanning the gap. The germline gives CDR1 SGHNT, CDR2 YENEEA. CDR3 nucleotide sequence: TGTGCCAGCAGCCCGCGGAGGGTTCTTACCTACGAGCAGTACTTC. This gives the protein CASSPRRVLTYEQYF.

The rearrangement links TRBV6-6 to TRBJ2-7; 10 nucleotides match TRBD2. Germline assignment: CDR1 MNHNY and CDR2 SVGAGI (reference sequence). The CDR3 spans 14 residues. J gave up 0 bases and V 6 bases, and 2 bases lay outside the gene matches. CDR3 protein: CASRTSGDSYEQYF. The CDR3 DNA reads TGTGCCAGCAGAACTAGCGGGGACTCCTACGAGCAGTACTTC.

V usage is TRBV15 and J usage is TRBJ2-1, with TRBD2 as a possible D gene (6 bases). This CDR3 contains 16 residues. Germline CDR1 is LNHNV and CDR2 is YYDKDF (reference sequence). Deletions cut 1 base from V and 4 bases from J, with 14 bases between. The CDR3 here is CATSRGVTSRYNEQFF. CDR3 bases: TGTGCCACCAGCAGAGGAGTAACTAGCAGATACAATGAGCAGTTCTTC.

The rearrangement joins TRBV7-3 to TRBJ2-1; the match to TRBD1 covers 9 bases. In germline, CDR1 is SGHTA, CDR2 FQGTGA. Trimming removed 5 bases from V and 2 bases from J; junction bases left unmatched: 7. This CDR3 spans 16 amino acids. The CDR3 DNA is TGTGCCAGCAGCCCGAGGACAGGGGTGACCTACAATGAGCAGTTCTTC. This codes for CASSPRTGVTYNEQFF.

The chain combines TRBV5-6 with TRBJ1-2; possibly TRBD1 for D (5 bases). The germline V and J ends were trimmed by 3 bases and 8 bases, with 14 bases remaining between them. The CDR3 contains 13 residues. Germline CDR1 is SGHDT and CDR2 is YYEEEE. The DNA of the CDR3 is TGTGCCAGCAGCTCGGTCGGGGGGTACGGCTACACCTTC. This encodes CASSSVGGYGYTF.

Of note for this clone: This same CDR3 is encoded by further DNA sequences in the sample. The chain is built from TRBV6-1 and TRBJ2-7; 7 bases agree with TRBD2. The CDR3 length is 14 residues. Unmatched junction bases numbered 3, after V lost 3 bases and J lost 1 base. Germline loops: CDR1 MNHNS, CDR2 SASEGT. The CDR3 region has the DNA TGTGCCAGCAGTGAGTGGGGGGGGTCCTACGAGCAGTACTTC. Amino acid sequence: CASSEWGGSYEQYF.

V is TRBV9 and J is TRBJ1-2; 7 positions agree with TRBD1. V shed 2 bases and J 3 bases; nucleotides not matched to a gene: 4. The CDR3 runs 14 residues. From germline, CDR1 is SGDLS and CDR2 YYNGEE. CDR3 amino acids: CASSVRTGDYGYTF. The CDR3 DNA reads as TGTGCCAGCAGCGTGAGGACAGGTGACTATGGCTACACCTTC.

This sequence joins TRBV4-2 and TRBJ1-2; 7 positions match TRBD1. V lost 4 bases, J lost 3 bases, and 8 bases stayed unmatched. Germline assignment: CDR1 LGHNA and CDR2 YNFKEQ. The CDR3 is 15 residues long. This CDR3 reads CASSPIGDSYYGYTF. The CDR3 coding sequence is TGTGCCAGCAGCCCTATTGGGGACAGCTACTATGGCTACACCTTC.

The CDR3 loop reads CAFGLAVSYEQYF. The CDR3 nucleotides read TGTGCCTTCGGACTAGCGGTCTCCTACGAGCAGTACTTC. The chain combines TRBV30 with TRBJ2-7; 10 bases are shared with TRBD2. Germline loops: CDR1 GTSNPN, CDR2 SVGIG (reference sequence). J lost 0 bases, V lost 7 bases, and 3 bases had no gene match. CDR3 length: 13 amino acids.

This chain uses TRBV5-1 with TRBJ2-2; D is unclear. The CDR3 is 12 residues long. The germline V gene has CDR1 SGHRS and CDR2 YFSETQ. The V gene lost 7 bases and the J gene lost 4 bases, with 8 bases spanning the gap. The CDR3 DNA reads as TGCGCCAGCCGCGCTGTCACCGGGGAGCTGTTTTTT. It specifies CASRAVTGELFF.

The J gene is TRBJ1-2, the V gene TRBV19; 7 nucleotides match TRBD1. The CDR3 has 18 residues. Germline CDR1 and CDR2: LNHDA and SQIVND (reference sequence). V lost 1 base, J lost 1 base, and 12 bases stayed unmatched. Here the CDR3 reads CASSIAIGGEFFNYGYTF. CDR3 in DNA: TGTGCCAGTAGTATAGCGATAGGGGGCGAATTTTTTAACTATGGCTACACCTTC.

The chain links TRBV27 to TRBJ2-7; no definite D call. Germline V gene sequence: CDR1 MNHEY, CDR2 SMNVEV (reference sequence). With 3 bases removed from V and 4 bases from J, the gap between germline ends came to 13 bases. The CDR3 runs 14 residues. The CDR3 coding sequence is TGTGCCAGCAGTTTTGGCTCTAGTAGGTACGAGCAGTACTTC. Translated: CASSFGSSRYEQYF.

The chain employs TRBV19 and TRBJ1-2, with D possibly TRBD1 on 6 matching bases. This CDR3 spans 15 amino acids. Trimming removed 3 bases at V and 0 bases at J, with 11 bases between. The germline V gene has CDR1 LNHDA and CDR2 SQIVND (reference sequence). CDR3 residues: CASSINRESNYGYTF. The CDR3 DNA reads as TGTGCCAGTAGTATCAACAGGGAGTCTAACTATGGCTACACCTTC.

This clone appeared a few times. This chain joins TRBV5-6 and TRBJ1-1, with TRBD1 as a possible D gene (5 bases). Germline assignment: CDR1 SGHDT and CDR2 YYEEEE. The ends were cut back, 0 bases at V and 4 bases at J, with 13 bases in the middle. The CDR3 has 15 amino acids. As DNA, the CDR3 is TGTGCCAGCAGCTTGGGGGACTCTCTGGCCACTGAAGCTTTCTTT. Its translation is CASSLGDSLATEAFF.

The chain couples TRBV28 to TRBJ2-5; 14 bases are a match to TRBD2. Looked up from germline, CDR1 is MDHEN and CDR2 is SYDVKM. The CDR3 loop spans 17 amino acids. The V and J ends lost 3 bases and 6 bases, in that order; junction bases with no gene match: 9. The CDR3 here is CASSFSPGTSGGQTQYF. In nucleotides, the CDR3 is TGTGCCAGCAGTTTCTCCCCCGGGACTAGCGGGGGTCAGACCCAGTACTTC.

The chain links TRBV7-8 to TRBJ1-1; D remains ambiguous. This CDR3 is built from 15 residues. The V gene lost 5 bases and the J gene lost 0 bases, with 13 bases spanning the gap. Germline V gives CDR1 SGHVS, CDR2 FQNEAQ. CDR3 in DNA: TGTGCCAGCAGCCACGGTGGAGAAATGAACACTGAAGCTTTCTTT. Protein sequence: CASSHGGEMNTEAFF.

The CDR3 loop is CASSLTGIEKLFF. The CDR3, as DNA: TGTGCCAGCAGCTTAACAGGGATTGAAAAACTGTTTTTT. The V and J genes are TRBV11-2 and TRBJ1-4; TRBD1 might be the D (6 bases). Between the trimmed V and J ends, which lost 2 bases and 7 bases, there was a span of 8 bases. Germline V lookup: CDR1 SGHAT, CDR2 FQNNGV. The CDR3 contains 13 residues.

V usage is TRBV11-2 and J usage is TRBJ1-1; no firm D call. Germline V gene lookup returns CDR1 SGHAT and CDR2 FQNNGV. Trimming shortened V by 5 bases and J by 11 bases, and 18 bases separated the two germline ends. The CDR3 sequence is 13 residues long. The CDR3 region is CASSPSEGLGAFF. DNA of the CDR3: TGTGCCAGCAGCCCATCAGAGGGTCTCGGGGCTTTCTTT.

The CDR3 bases are TGTGCCAGCAGCGTAGTCGAGGGAGGAACCTTCACAGATACGCAGTATTTT. Amino acid sequence: CASSVVEGGTFTDTQYF. V gene TRBV9 combines with J gene TRBJ2-3, with a tentative D call TRBD2 (6 bases). Germline-derived CDR1 and CDR2 are SGDLS and YYNGEE. This CDR3 is built from 17 residues. Trimming took off 0 bases at V and 2 bases at J, with 16 bases between the two ends.

V usage is TRBV27 and J usage is TRBJ2-1; 12 positions agree with TRBD2. The V gene's germline CDR1 is MNHEY and CDR2 SMNVEV (reference sequence). CDR3 length: 15 residues. Losses at the gene ends were 4 bases for V and 6 bases for J; bases not matched to a gene: 4. Written as DNA, the CDR3 is TGTGCCAGCAGTTCGGGACTAGCGGGTTCCAATGAGCAGTTCTTC. The encoded protein is CASSSGLAGSNEQFF.

V is TRBV5-4 and J is TRBJ2-3; maybe TRBD1 (6 bases). The germline CDR1 and CDR2 sequences are SGHNT and YYREEE (reference sequence). Trimming removed 4 bases from V and 0 bases from J, with 9 bases in between. The CDR3 is 14 residues long. The CDR3 nucleotides read TGTGCCAGCAGCCCGGGACAAAGCACAGATACGCAGTATTTT. The encoded protein is CASSPGQSTDTQYF. Full variable domain (outside the CDR3, taken from reference TRBV5-4 and TRBJ2-3): ETGVTQSPTHLIKTRGQQVTLRCSSQSGHNTVSWYQQALGQGPQFIFQYYREEENGRGNFPPRFSGLQFPNYSSELNVNALELDDSALYLCASSPGQSTDTQYFGPGTRLTVL.

The rearrangement uses TRBV11-2 and TRBJ2-7; no clear D gene. Between the trimmed V and J ends, which lost 3 bases and 4 bases, there was a span of 7 bases. Germline assignment: CDR1 SGHAT and CDR2 FQNNGV. The CDR3 loop spans 12 amino acids. The CDR3 DNA is TGTGCCAGCAGCTTCCCCGGGTACGAGCAGTACTTC. Its protein is CASSFPGYEQYF.

This clone has a handful of counts. The gene calls are TRBV5-5 and TRBJ1-1, with 9 positions matching TRBD1. Germline CDR1 reads SGHKS; CDR2 reads YYEKEE (reference sequence). The trim removed 2 bases at V and 4 bases at J, leaving 6 bases unmatched. This CDR3 is built from 15 residues. CDR3 sequence (DNA): TGTGCCAGCAGCTTACGGGACAGGGTGAGCACTGAAGCTTTCTTT. This codes for CASSLRDRVSTEAFF.